These 22 T cell receptor beta chains share one sample of origin, sequenced in a study of blood T cell repertoires in COVID-19. Assay used: immunoSEQ multiplex PCR; TCRdb lists only in-frame clones, some missing. This sample carries approximately 290,000 clones, around nine tenths of them seen once, and the ten largest clones take around 0.8%. The source material was peripheral blood. The receptors originated from a man under 40 with acute or convalescent COVID-19.

The V and J genes are TRBV29-1 and TRBJ1-2; perhaps TRBD1 as D (5 bases). Trimming removed 5 bases at V and 7 bases at J, with 11 bases between. Germline lookup yields CDR1 SQVTM and CDR2 ANQGSEA. The CDR3 is made up of 11 amino acids. The CDR3 DNA reads TGCAGCGTTACGAGCGGGGGTGGCTACACCTTC. The encoded protein is CSVTSGGGYTF.

The chain combines TRBV7-3 with TRBJ1-2; perhaps TRBD1 as D (5 bases). Germline loops: CDR1 SGHTA, CDR2 FQGTGA. Between the trimmed V and J ends, which lost 5 bases and 6 bases, there was a span of 16 bases. The CDR3 loop spans 14 amino acids. The CDR3 DNA reads TGTGCCAGCAGCCACGGCGGGGTAGGGGATGGCTACACCTTC. Amino acids: CASSHGGVGDGYTF.

The CDR3 sequence: CAWSDQNWAGYTF. In DNA, the CDR3 is TGTGCCTGGAGTGACCAGAACTGGGCGGGCTACACCTTC. The chain employs TRBV30 and TRBJ1-2; the D is unclear. The ends were cut back, 1 base at V and 8 bases at J, with 14 bases in the middle. CDR1 and CDR2 (germline): GTSNPN, SVGIG (reference sequence). This CDR3 spans 13 amino acids.

The V and J genes are TRBV9 and TRBJ2-3; D remains ambiguous. The germline V gene has CDR1 SGDLS and CDR2 YYNGEE. CDR3 length: 13 amino acids. The V end was cut by 0 bases, the J end by 6 bases, with 8 bases between. DNA for the CDR3: TGTGCCAGCAGCGTAGCTGAGGCGGATACGCAGTATTTT. This sequence encodes CASSVAEADTQYF.

V and J are TRBV18 and TRBJ2-4, with a tentative D call TRBD1 (6 bases). CDR3 length: 16 residues. V was pared by 3 bases and J by 7 bases, with 19 bases between. CDR1 and CDR2 (germline): KGHSH, LQKENI. CDR3 region: CASSPPVGRGRNIQYF. CDR3 sequence (DNA): TGTGCCAGCTCACCCCCAGTCGGCAGGGGTCGGAACATTCAGTACTTC. The full variable domain, its missing parts supplied by reference TRBV18 and TRBJ2-4, is NAGVMQNPRHLVRRRGQEARLRCSPMKGHSHVYWYRQLPEEGLKFMVYLQKENIIDESGMPKERFSAEFPKEGPSILRIQQVVRGDSAAYFCASSPPVGRGRNIQYFGAGTRLSVL.

This clone was seen just once. The chain couples TRBV6-6 to TRBJ2-2; TRBD1 might be the D (6 bases). The CDR3 has 17 residues. Trimming left V 5 bases short and J 5 bases short, with 21 bases between. CDR1 is MNHNY, CDR2 SVGAGI, per germline (reference sequence). The CDR3 spells CASSPMGAKITTGELFF. CDR3 bases: TGTGCCAGCAGTCCTATGGGGGCTAAGATAACAACCGGGGAGCTGTTTTTT.

This CDR3 is CASSLSSGVPNTGELFF. The CDR3 DNA reads TGCGCCAGCAGCCTCTCTTCGGGAGTACCGAACACCGGGGAGCTGTTTTTT. V and J are TRBV5-1 and TRBJ2-2, with a possible D match to TRBD2 (6 bases). This CDR3 spans 17 amino acids. Trimming removed 4 bases from V and 0 bases from J, with 16 bases in between. Per germline, CDR1 SGHRS and CDR2 YFSETQ. Full variable domain (rest looked up from reference TRBV5-1 and TRBJ2-2): KAGVTQTPRYLIKTRGQQVTLSCSPISGHRSVSWYQQTPGQGLQFLFEYFSETQRNKGNFPGRFSGRQFSNSRSEMNVSTLELGDSALYLCASSLSSGVPNTGELFFGEGSRLTVL.

The rearrangement joins TRBV15 to TRBJ2-5, with D perhaps matching TRBD1 (5 bases). Deletions cut 5 bases from V and 5 bases from J, with 12 bases between. The CDR3 runs 13 residues. Germline loops: CDR1 LNHNV, CDR2 YYDKDF (reference sequence). DNA for the CDR3: TGTGCCACCAGCCTCAGGGTCCGCGAGACCCAGTACTTC. Translation gives CATSLRVRETQYF.

The J gene is TRBJ2-7, the V gene TRBV5-1; tentative D call: TRBD1 (6 bases). Trimming removed 2 bases at V and 7 bases at J, with 19 bases between. The CDR3 loop spans 15 amino acids. Germline values: CDR1 SGHRS, CDR2 YFSETQ. CDR3 residues: CASSLAGDLLREQYF. Here the CDR3 DNA reads TGCGCCAGCAGCTTAGCAGGGGACCTCTTACGGGAGCAGTACTTC.

This chain joins TRBV10-1 and TRBJ1-1; maybe TRBD1 (5 bases). CDR3 size: 14 residues. Deletions cut 3 bases from V and 4 bases from J, with 12 bases between. Germline CDR1 reads WNHNN; CDR2 reads SYGVQD (reference sequence). For the CDR3, the DNA is TGCGCCAGCAGTGATGTCAGGGATCGCACTGAAGCTTTCTTT. Its translation: CASSDVRDRTEAFF.

This chain joins TRBV7-2 and TRBJ2-7, with TRBD1 matching over 7 bases. Germline-derived CDR1 and CDR2 are SGHTA and FQGNSA. Trimming cost V 4 bases and J 6 bases; bases outside gene matches: 6. The CDR3 is 13 residues long. DNA of the CDR3: TGTGCCAGCAGCTCCTATTCAGGGGGCGAGCAGTACTTC. It specifies CASSSYSGGEQYF.

The chain employs TRBV2 and TRBJ2-3; D possibly corresponds to TRBD2 (5 bases). The CDR3 spans 15 residues. Germline loops: CDR1 SNHLY, CDR2 FYNNEI. Trimming took 3 bases from V and 0 from J, leaving 10 bases between them. The CDR3 DNA reads as TGTGCCAGCAGTGATCACGGAGGAAGCACAGATACGCAGTATTTT. Its protein is CASSDHGGSTDTQYF.

The rearrangement uses TRBV30 and TRBJ2-5; D is uncertain. The CDR3 consists of 13 residues. The germline V gene has CDR1 GTSNPN and CDR2 SVGIG (reference sequence). The V gene lost 3 bases and the J gene lost 5 bases, with 13 bases spanning the gap. Here the CDR3 DNA reads TGTGCCTGGAGGTCGTCACGGGTGGAGACCCAGTACTTC. Its protein product is CAWRSSRVETQYF.

The chain carries TRBV7-9 and TRBJ1-2, with 8 bases that match TRBD1. V lost 5 bases to trimming and J lost 3 bases; unmatched junction nucleotides: 8. CDR1 and CDR2 from the germline V gene are SEHNR and FQNEAQ (reference sequence). The CDR3 has 15 residues. CDR3 in amino acids: CASSPGQGRYYGYTF. CDR3 DNA sequence: TGTGCCAGCAGCCCCGGACAGGGCCGGTACTATGGCTACACCTTC. The variable domain in full, with the rest retrieved from reference TRBV7-9 and TRBJ1-2, is DTGVSQNPRHKITKRGQNVTFRCDPISEHNRLYWYRQTLGQGPEFLTYFQNEAQLEKSRLLSDRFSAERPKGSFSTLEIQRTEQGDSAMYLCASSPGQGRYYGYTFGSGTRLTVV.

The V call is TRBV7-9, the J call TRBJ2-7; no reliable D call. The CDR3 length is 12 residues. Deletions cut 3 bases from V and 7 bases from J, with 10 bases between. Germline values: CDR1 SEHNR, CDR2 FQNEAQ (reference sequence). The CDR3 DNA follows: TGTGCCAGCAGCTTTGAGAGGAAGGAGCAGTACTTC. Translating gives CASSFERKEQYF. The whole variable domain, remainder taken from reference TRBV7-9 and TRBJ2-7, is DTGVSQNPRHKITKRGQNVTFRCDPISEHNRLYWYRQTLGQGPEFLTYFQNEAQLEKSRLLSDRFSAERPKGSFSTLEIQRTEQGDSAMYLCASSFERKEQYFGPGTRLTVT.

The rearrangement links TRBV9 to TRBJ2-5; 14 bases are shared with TRBD2. Trimming took 2 bases from V and 5 from J; bases not matched to a gene: 8. The CDR3 extends over 17 amino acids. Per germline, CDR1 SGDLS and CDR2 YYNGEE. The DNA for the CDR3 is TGTGCCAGCAGCGTCGGACTAGCGGGGGGAGATTTCGAGACCCAGTACTTC. Translation gives CASSVGLAGGDFETQYF. Based on the CDR3 plus reference TRBV9 and TRBJ2-5, the full variable domain is DSGVTQTPKHLITATGQRVTLRCSPRSGDLSVYWYQQSLDQGLQFLIQYYNGEERAKGNILERFSAQQFPDLHSELNLSSLELGDSALYFCASSVGLAGGDFETQYFGPGTRLLVL.

The rearrangement joins TRBV11-2 to TRBJ2-7; no definite D call. CDR3 length: 11 residues. CDR1 and CDR2 from the germline V gene are SGHAT and FQNNGV. The V end was cut by 4 bases, the J end by 4 bases, with 5 bases between. This chain's CDR3 is CASSSLYEQYF. CDR3 coding DNA: TGTGCCAGCAGCTCCCTGTACGAGCAGTACTTC.

The chain employs TRBV9 and TRBJ2-7; 11 bases agree with TRBD2. Trimming cost V 3 bases and J 6 bases; bases outside gene matches: 5. This CDR3 comprises 14 residues. Germline V lookup: CDR1 SGDLS, CDR2 YYNGEE. In nucleotides, the CDR3 is TGTGCCAGCAGCGGACTAGCGGGGCCTCTCGAGCAGTACTTC. Residues: CASSGLAGPLEQYF.

The chain links TRBV11-2 to TRBJ2-5, with 16 bases lining up with TRBD2. Germline V gives CDR1 SGHAT, CDR2 FQNNGV. There are 17 residues in the CDR3. V lost 5 bases, J lost 3 bases, and 6 bases stayed unmatched. The CDR3 loop reads CASSPGLAGGIKETQYF. CDR3 nucleotides: TGTGCCAGCAGCCCGGGACTAGCGGGGGGGATTAAAGAGACCCAGTACTTC.

Here the CDR3 DNA reads TGTGCCAGCAGTCGGGGGGGGCCCTACAATGAGCAGTTCTTC. Translation gives CASSRGGPYNEQFF. The rearrangement joins TRBV27 to TRBJ2-1; 8 nucleotides align to TRBD2. Germline V gene sequence: CDR1 MNHEY, CDR2 SMNVEV (reference sequence). This CDR3 contains 14 residues. After removal of 5 bases from V and 2 bases from J, the junction contained 2 bases not matched to a gene.

This clone showed up just a few times. The rearrangement links TRBV7-3 to TRBJ2-4; maybe TRBD1 (6 bases). CDR1 SGHTA and CDR2 FQGTGA come from the germline V gene. V dropped 4 bases and J dropped 1 base, with 14 bases sitting between them. There are 16 residues in the CDR3. The CDR3, as DNA: TGTGCCAGCAGCTCCCCCCAGGGGCACGCCAAAAACATTCAGTACTTC. It yields the protein CASSSPQGHAKNIQYF.

V is TRBV5-4 and J is TRBJ2-7; 7 bases are a match to TRBD1. The germline V gene has CDR1 SGHNT and CDR2 YYREEE (reference sequence). The CDR3 spans 14 residues. The V gene end was trimmed by 3 bases and the J gene end by 7 bases; junction bases not matched to a gene: 10. CDR3 sequence reads: CASSWDSPVGEQYF. The CDR3, as DNA: TGTGCCAGCAGCTGGGACAGTCCCGTTGGAGAGCAGTACTTC.